This TCR beta chain was captured in a study of Ad26.COV2.S vaccination and SARS-CoV-2 variants. Study-level findings and limits: Responses of spike-specific T cells (both CD8+ and CD4+) reportedly showed substantial breadth after vaccination.

Described treatment: 15 to 20 received Ad26.COV2.S at low or high dose, single or two shots; 5 received placebo; per-sample allocation not given. Collection of the samples took place on day 63 after the first injection of vaccine or placebo. Only in-frame clones appear in the TCRdb table, and some are missing; sequencing was by immunoSEQ multiplex PCR. In the table there are roughly 510,000 clones, approximately 88% of which are singletons. CDR3 size: 15 residues. Germline V gene lookup returns CDR1 SGHTA and CDR2 FQGNSA. Deletions cut 5 bases from V and 4 bases from J, with 17 bases between. This clone was observed once. Its matching antigen is unknown.

The sample here was peripheral blood, taken in a trial of Ad26.COV2.S vaccine versus placebo. The sequence came from a person aged 18-65 years who received the Ad26.COV2.S COVID-19 vaccine or a placebo. The chain carries TRBV7-2 and TRBJ2-5; TRBD2 is a possible D gene (6 bases). The CDR3 reads CASSPPSGRIETQYF. CDR3 DNA sequence: TGTGCCAGCAGCCCCCCTAGTGGGAGGATAGAGACCCAGTACTTC.